Listed below are T cell receptor beta chains from one sample, sequenced in a study of vaccination effects on CD4 cells after COVID-19. The antigens for these receptors are not known. Some clones are missing from TCRdb's copy, which holds only in-frame ones; the method was immunoSEQ multiplex PCR. This sample yields tens of thousands of clones, of which over 70% are seen a single time; about 1.2% belongs to the top ten. Sequences were derived from CD4+ T cells from PBMCs cultured with HCoV-229E spike peptides, sampled after COVID-19 vaccination. Receptors originate from a human donor who received a COVID-19 vaccine. The CDR3 runs from the conserved cysteine through the conserved F or W. Each record gives: CDR3 DNA, CDR3 protein, clone size, J gene, D gene, V gene. D genes are given only for firm matches. The size of a clone is reported for some rows only, either as once, few or many, or as a class for expanded clones.

TGTGCCAGCAGCCCCGGAGGTTCTAGCGGGGGGGAGCAGTTCTTC CASSPGGSSGGEQFF . TRBJ2-1 TRBD2 TRBV5-4
TGTGCCAGCTCATACCAAGAGACCCAGTACTTC CASSYQETQYF . TRBJ2-5 . TRBV18
TGTGCTAGTGGTTTGACCGTAGACGGAATTGTTGGGACAGATACGCAGTATTTT CASGLTVDGIVGTDTQYF . TRBJ2-3 . TRBV12-5
TGTGCCAGCACCCCAGGGTATAGCACAGATACGCAGTATTTT CASTPGYSTDTQYF . TRBJ2-3 . TRBV2
TGTGCCAGTACCCAGTGGCAGGGCGGTAGGATGAACACTGAAGCTTTCTTT CASTQWQGGRMNTEAFF . TRBJ1-1 . TRBV19
TGTGCCAGCAGCCTCACGGGTGGAGTCAATGGCTACACCTTC CASSLTGGVNGYTF few TRBJ1-2 . TRBV3-1/TRBV3-2
TGCAGCGCCAAGTCCCGGGAAGGGCAGCCCCAGCATTTT CSAKSREGQPQHF . TRBJ1-5 . TRBV29-1
TGTGCCACCGGAGAGACAGGGATACACGGTACGCAGTATTTT CATGETGIHGTQYF . TRBJ2-3 TRBD1 TRBV24-1
TGCGCCAGCAGCCCGGGACACCAAGAGACCCAGTACTTC CASSPGHQETQYF . TRBJ2-5 . TRBV5-1
TGTGCCAGCAAGGATGTGGGCAATGAGCAGTTCTTC CASKDVGNEQFF . TRBJ2-1 . TRBV12-3/TRBV12-4
TGTGCCAGCAGCTTGTCAGGCGGAAACACCATATATTTT CASSLSGGNTIYF . TRBJ1-3 . TRBV5-8
TGTGCCACCAGTGATCCCAAGGGTTCCGGAAACATTCAGTACTTC CATSDPKGSGNIQYF once TRBJ2-4 . TRBV24-1
TGTGCCACCGGCCCAGGGACAGCCGGAAACACCATATATTTT CATGPGTAGNTIYF . TRBJ1-3 TRBD1 TRBV28
TGTGCCAGCAGCGTAGCTATCCAGGGGAACACAGATACGCAGTATTTT CASSVAIQGNTDTQYF . TRBJ2-3 . TRBV9
TGTGCCAGCAGCTTTCAAACAGGGGGCAACTATGGCTACACCTTC CASSFQTGGNYGYTF . TRBJ1-2 TRBD1 TRBV5-6
TGTGCCAGCAGTGATATTCTAGCGGGTGAGACCCAGTACTTC CASSDILAGETQYF . TRBJ2-5 TRBD2 TRBV6-1
TGTGCCAGCAGCCATAGGATTAGCGGGGGGAACGCGAACACCGGGGAGCTGTTTTTT CASSHRISGGNANTGELFF . TRBJ2-2 TRBD2 TRBV7-2
TGTGCCAGCAGCCCCCAGGTTTTGAGTATCGATGAGCAGTTCTTC CASSPQVLSIDEQFF . TRBJ2-1 . TRBV7-3
TGTGCCTGGTCTTCAGGGGGTACCGGAAACACCATATATTTT CAWSSGGTGNTIYF . TRBJ1-3 TRBD1 TRBV30
TGTGCTAGTGGTCCTGAGGGCAGTCCGAATTCACCCCTCCACTTT CASGPEGSPNSPLHF . TRBJ1-6 . TRBV12-5
TGCAGTGCTAGTGTAGGGACAGAATATAATCAGCCCCAGCATTTT CSASVGTEYNQPQHF . TRBJ1-5 TRBD1 TRBV20-1
TGTGCCAGCAGCTTGAGAAACATTCAGTACTTC CASSLRNIQYF . TRBJ2-4 . TRBV7-2
TGTGCCACCAGTGAGGGGACTAGCGGGGATGCGCGCAATGAGCAGTTCTTC CATSEGTSGDARNEQFF . TRBJ2-1 TRBD2 TRBV24-1
TGTGCCAGTACAGGACCGGGGACAGTTGCATTCTATGGCTACACCTTC CASTGPGTVAFYGYTF . TRBJ1-2 TRBD1 TRBV19
TGTGCCAGCAGCCAAATGACCGGGAAAAACACAGATACGCAGTATTTT CASSQMTGKNTDTQYF . TRBJ2-3 . TRBV14
TGTGCCAGCAGCCCCAGGGGACAGGGGTTTGGTTCACCCCTCCACTTT CASSPRGQGFGSPLHF . TRBJ1-6 TRBD1 TRBV28
TGCGCCAGCAGTTCCCCGGGGGCTAGGACCGGGGAGCTGTTTTTT CASSSPGARTGELFF . TRBJ2-2 . TRBV5-1
TGTGCCAGCAGCCTGCTCGTGGGGTTTACGCAGTATTTT CASSLLVGFTQYF . TRBJ2-3 . TRBV5-5
TGTGCCAGCAGCCAGGGACAGGTGCTGAACACTGAAGCTTTCTTT CASSQGQVLNTEAFF few TRBJ1-1 TRBD1 TRBV3-1/TRBV3-2
TGTGCCAGCAGCAAGGGAGTCCAAGAGACCCAGTACTTC CASSKGVQETQYF once TRBJ2-5 . TRBV6-4
TGTGCCAGCAGCCGGGACAGACGAAAAGAGGGCCTCTATGGCTACACCTTC CASSRDRRKEGLYGYTF . TRBJ1-2 TRBD1 TRBV11-3
TGCGCCAGCAGCTCAAGCCCAGGTACCTACAATGAGCAGTTCTTC CASSSSPGTYNEQFF . TRBJ2-1 . TRBV5-1
TGTGCCAGCTCAGCTATGGTCCAGGGAGCAGATACGCAGTATTTT CASSAMVQGADTQYF . TRBJ2-3 . TRBV18
TGTGCCAGCAGTGCAGGGATTTCAGGCTACACCTTC CASSAGISGYTF . TRBJ1-2 . TRBV6-6
TGTGCCAGCAGTCCGAACCTCTCTGGGGCCAACGTCCTGACTTTC CASSPNLSGANVLTF . TRBJ2-6 . TRBV27
TGTGCCAGCAGCCAAGGGGCCAACAACTATGGCTACACCTTC CASSQGANNYGYTF . TRBJ1-2 . TRBV4-2
TGTGCCAGCAGTCCCGGCGGGGCAGGGCTACGGCAGCCCCAGCATTTT CASSPGGAGLRQPQHF . TRBJ1-5 . TRBV28
TGTGCCACCAGTACACCCGGACAGCTCGGTAACACAGATACGCAGTATTTT CATSTPGQLGNTDTQYF . TRBJ2-3 . TRBV24-1
TGTGCCAGCAGCCAAGGGGGGGTCCTAAACACTGAAGCTTTCTTT CASSQGGVLNTEAFF . TRBJ1-1 . TRBV4-2
TGTGCCAGCAGTTTGGGAGAAAAACTGTTTTTT CASSLGEKLFF . TRBJ1-4 . TRBV12-3/TRBV12-4
TGCAGCGTTAGGATTCTCGGATACCAAGAGACCCAGTACTTC CSVRILGYQETQYF . TRBJ2-5 . TRBV29-1
TGTGCCAGCAGTCCCGGGACAGGGCACACAGATACGCAGTATTTT CASSPGTGHTDTQYF . TRBJ2-3 TRBD1 TRBV7-9
TGTGCCAGCAGTCGGACACCGGATAATTCACCCCTCCACTTT CASSRTPDNSPLHF once TRBJ1-6 . TRBV28
TGTGCCAGCAGCCTTGGACTAGCGGGGACGATGGAGACCCAGTACTTC CASSLGLAGTMETQYF . TRBJ2-5 TRBD2 TRBV11-2
TGTGCCAGCAGCTTCTTTGGACAGGGCGATCAGCCCCAGCATTTT CASSFFGQGDQPQHF . TRBJ1-5 TRBD1 TRBV5-6
TGTGCCAGCAGCCCCCGACAGGGAGGCACCGGGGAGCTGTTTTTT CASSPRQGGTGELFF . TRBJ2-2 . TRBV7-2
TGTGCCAGCAGTGACAGGGGGCTTTATGGCTACACCTTC CASSDRGLYGYTF . TRBJ1-2 TRBD1 TRBV25-1
TGTGCCACCAGCAGAGAGGGAGGGAATGAAAAACTGTTTTTT CATSREGGNEKLFF . TRBJ1-4 . TRBV15
TGTGCCAGCAGTTTAAATCTACAGAGCGGCTACACCTTC CASSLNLQSGYTF . TRBJ1-2 . TRBV12-3/TRBV12-4
TGCGCCAGCAGCCAACCGGGGACCAGCTATGGCTACACCTTC CASSQPGTSYGYTF . TRBJ1-2 . TRBV4-1
TGTGCCAGCAGTCCACCGGATGCCTCGGGAAACACCATATATTTT CASSPPDASGNTIYF . TRBJ1-3 . TRBV28
TGTGCCAGCAGCTTGCACGAAGGGACGGGCACTGAAGCTTTCTTT CASSLHEGTGTEAFF . TRBJ1-1 . TRBV5-4
TGTGCCAGCAGAGTCCAGGGGATCGCTAATGAAAAACTGTTTTTT CASRVQGIANEKLFF . TRBJ1-4 . TRBV6-5
TGTGCCAGTAGTAACAGGGTCTCGGACACTGAAGCTTTCTTT CASSNRVSDTEAFF . TRBJ1-1 . TRBV19